The 22 T cell receptor beta chains presented below share a single source sample, sequenced in a study of T-cell reconstitution after alpha-beta-depleted transplantation in children. Preparation of the TCRbeta library involved a method that used unique molecular identifiers. TCRdb re-called the PCR reads through MiXCR, storing one row per CDR3 protein. Found here are some 590,000 distinct CDR3 sequences, about 10% of them singletons; the top ten hold approximately 4.1%. This material consisted of PBMCs from the stem cell graft donor, taken from the stem cell graft. The receptors come from a human donor who donated a stem cell graft to a child with acute myeloid leukemia.

Concerning this clonotype: The junction departs from germline at one end; a sequencing error may be responsible. The V call is TRBV20-1, the J call TRBJ2-3; 11 nucleotides align to TRBD2. In germline, CDR1 is DFQATT, CDR2 SNEGSKA (reference sequence). The CDR3 length is 18 residues. The CDR3 DNA reads as TGCTGTGCTAGAGATATACTAGCGGGAGCCTCTCGCACAGATACGCAGTATTTT. It yields the protein CCARDILAGASRTDTQYF.

This chain links TRBV20-1 with TRBJ2-7; 10 bases are shared with TRBD2. Per germline, CDR1 DFQATT and CDR2 SNEGSKA (reference sequence). J was trimmed by 4 bases and V by 1 base; bases with no gene match: 7. The CDR3 extends over 15 amino acids. In DNA form, the CDR3 reads TGCAGTGCTAGAGCCCGACTAGCGGGTATTTACGAGCAGTACTTC. This codes for CSARARLAGIYEQYF.

This clonotype was seen repeatedly, ten times or more. The rearrangement joins TRBV29-1 to TRBJ2-3; tentative D call: TRBD2 (6 bases). Trimming removed 6 bases from V and 1 base from J, with 11 bases in between. Germline CDR1 and CDR2: SQVTM and ANQGSEA. The CDR3 spans 13 residues. CDR3 loop: CSVEASGTDTQYF. The CDR3 DNA reads TGCAGCGTGGAGGCTAGCGGCACAGATACGCAGTATTTT.

The sample holds a few counts of this clonotype. The chain has TRBV20-1 and TRBJ2-4; TRBD1 agrees at 9 bases. CDR1 is DFQATT and CDR2 is SNEGSKA in the germline V gene (reference sequence). Losses at the gene ends were 4 bases for V and 0 bases for J; bases not matched to a gene: 7. The CDR3 length is 16 residues. For the CDR3, the DNA is TGCAGTGCTAACAAGTCGGGACAGGGAGCCAAAAACATTCAGTACTTC. Its translation: CSANKSGQGAKNIQYF.

This clonotype appeared many times. The chain employs TRBV20-1 and TRBJ2-2, with no clear D. Germline values: CDR1 DFQATT, CDR2 SNEGSKA (reference sequence). Trimming shortened V by 1 base and J by 1 base, and 7 bases separated the two germline ends. The CDR3 runs to 14 residues. CDR3 protein: CSARASENTGELFF. As DNA, the CDR3 is TGCAGTGCTAGAGCCAGCGAGAACACCGGGGAGCTGTTTTTT.

The chain has TRBV7-8 and TRBJ1-1; TRBD1 matches 8 bases. V lost 4 bases and J lost 6; bases outside the gene matches: 1. The CDR3 contains 12 residues. CDR1 is SGHVS and CDR2 is FQNEAQ in the germline V gene. The CDR3 nucleotides are TGTGCCAGCAGCTGGACAGGGTCTGAAGCTTTCTTT. Its translation is CASSWTGSEAFF.

The sample holds a few counts of this clonotype. The V call is TRBV7-2, the J call TRBJ2-7; 16 nucleotides align to TRBD2. Germline lookup yields CDR1 SGHTA and CDR2 FQGNSA. The CDR3 covers 15 residues. V shed 8 bases, J shed 1 base, and the junction held 2 bases outside the gene matches. CDR3 nucleotide sequence: TGTGCCAGCCGGGGACTAGCGGGAGGGTCCTACGAGCAGTACTTC. This codes for CASRGLAGGSYEQYF. Looking up the rest from reference TRBV7-2 and TRBJ2-7 gives the full variable domain: GAGVSQSPSNKVTEKGKDVELRCDPISGHTALYWYRQSLGQGLEFLIYFQGNSAPDKSGLPSDRFSAERTGGSVSTLTIQRTQQEDSAVYLCASRGLAGGSYEQYFGPGTRLTVT.

V and J are TRBV15 and TRBJ1-5; the D gene is possibly TRBD1 (5 bases). Germline values: CDR1 LNHNV, CDR2 YYDKDF (reference sequence). The CDR3 has 16 amino acids. Trimming left V 0 bases short and J 7 bases short, with 16 bases between. The CDR3 loop is CATSRDRAGLGQPQHF. DNA of the CDR3: TGTGCCACCAGCAGAGATAGGGCAGGGCTCGGCCAGCCCCAGCATTTT.

This clonotype was seen ten or more times. The chain carries TRBV10-3 and TRBJ1-2; 8 bases match TRBD1. The CDR3 loop spans 17 amino acids. Losses at the gene ends were 2 bases for V and 3 bases for J; bases not matched to a gene: 11. CDR1 is ENHRY and CDR2 is SYGVKD in the germline V gene. The CDR3 loop reads CAISEPGGQGGYYGYTF. As DNA, the CDR3 is TGTGCCATCAGTGAGCCCGGCGGACAGGGAGGATACTATGGCTACACCTTC.

The genes are TRBV6-1 and TRBJ2-7; tentatively, D is TRBD2 (6 bases). V was clipped by 6 bases and J by 3 bases, with 18 bases between them. The CDR3 spans 15 residues. Per germline, CDR1 MNHNS and CDR2 SASEGT. The CDR3 DNA follows: TGTGCCAGCAGCCCCGGCGGCGGGGTGTACTACGAGCAGTACTTC. Amino acid sequence: CASSPGGGVYYEQYF.

This clonotype was detected only once. The chain employs TRBV14 and TRBJ2-7, with 8 bases matching TRBD2. The CDR3 loop spans 13 amino acids. V was pared by 4 bases and J by 5 bases, with 4 bases of the junction left unmatched. CDR1 is SGHDN, CDR2 FVKESK, per germline. The DNA of the CDR3 is TGTGCCAGCAGCCGGGGACTAGTCAACGAGCAGTACTTC. Its translation is CASSRGLVNEQYF. Full variable domain (outside the CDR3, taken from reference TRBV14 and TRBJ2-7): EAGVTQFPSHSVIEKGQTVTLRCDPISGHDNLYWYRRVMGKEIKFLLHFVKESKQDESGMPNNRFLAERTGGTYSTLKVQPAELEDSGVYFCASSRGLVNEQYFGPGTRLTVT.

This chain connects TRBV29-1 to TRBJ2-1, with 9 bases fitting TRBD2. Germline CDR1 SQVTM, CDR2 ANQGSEA. This CDR3 spans 13 amino acids. Trimming at V came to 7 bases and at J to 4 bases, leaving 5 bases not matched to a gene. This CDR3 reads CSAGTSSYNEQFF. The CDR3 bases are TGCAGCGCCGGGACTAGCAGTTACAATGAGCAGTTCTTC.

Many counts were recorded for this clonotype. V is TRBV29-1 and J is TRBJ2-5; D uncertain. Deletions cut 4 bases from V and 5 bases from J, with 5 bases between. The CDR3 consists of 10 residues. Germline-derived CDR1 and CDR2 are SQVTM and ANQGSEA. The CDR3 nucleotides read TGCAGCGTTGTCCGGGAGACCCAGTACTTC. Translating it yields CSVVRETQYF.

This clonotype was detected only a few times. The rearrangement links TRBV4-2 to TRBJ2-2, with 10 bases matching TRBD2. Germline loops: CDR1 LGHNA, CDR2 YNFKEQ. Germline trimming cut 0 bases from V and 3 bases from J; bases unmatched to any gene: 7. CDR3 length: 18 residues. CDR3 coding DNA: TGTGCCAGCAGCCAAGAAGCTAGCGGGAGAGGGTACACCGGGGAGCTGTTTTTT. This codes for CASSQEASGRGYTGELFF.

CDR3 in amino acids: CAISGGGGTYNEQFF. DNA for the CDR3: TGTGCCATCAGTGGCGGAGGGGGCACCTACAATGAGCAGTTCTTC. The V and J genes are TRBV10-3 and TRBJ2-1; weak D call: TRBD1 (7 bases). Trimming pared 4 bases from V and 2 bases from J, leaving 12 bases between. The germline V gene has CDR1 ENHRY and CDR2 SYGVKD. The CDR3 length is 15 residues.

In this sample, this clonotype turned up a few times. The rearrangement links TRBV11-2 to TRBJ2-3; D gene uncertain. CDR1 SGHAT and CDR2 FQNNGV come from the germline V gene. V was pared by 7 bases and J by 2 bases, with 7 bases between. The CDR3 consists of 12 residues. The CDR3 nucleotides are TGTGCCAGCAAAGCCTTCACAGATACGCAGTATTTT. As protein: CASKAFTDTQYF.

This clonotype was found many times. The rearrangement joins TRBV20-1 to TRBJ2-3; 8 bases align to TRBD2. V lost 0 bases, J lost 0 bases, and 11 bases stayed unmatched. The CDR3 spans 18 residues. The germline CDR1 and CDR2 sequences are DFQATT and SNEGSKA (reference sequence). The CDR3: CSARDQKTSGTSTDTQYF. In DNA, the CDR3 is TGCAGTGCTAGAGATCAAAAAACTAGCGGAACTAGCACAGATACGCAGTATTTT.

This clonotype appeared a few times. The chain combines TRBV28 with TRBJ2-3; D gene uncertain. V was shortened by 7 bases and J by 4 bases, with 18 bases between the two germline ends. From germline, CDR1 is MDHEN and CDR2 SYDVKM. This CDR3 comprises 15 residues. Here the CDR3 DNA reads TGTGCCAGCAACCCCTGGGCGGTATCTCCAGATACGCAGTATTTT. It codes for CASNPWAVSPDTQYF.

This clonotype was observed many times. The chain recombines TRBV18 with TRBJ2-1, with D possibly matching TRBD1 (6 bases). The V gene's germline CDR1 is KGHSH and CDR2 LQKENI. Trimming cost V 6 bases and J 10 bases, with 7 bases left between them. The CDR3 covers 10 residues. The CDR3 loop is CASSGTEQFF. The DNA for the CDR3 is TGTGCCAGCTCCGGGACAGAGCAGTTCTTC.

There are many counts of this clonotype. V and J are TRBV14 and TRBJ2-7, with 11 bases that match TRBD2. Germline loops: CDR1 SGHDN, CDR2 FVKESK. The CDR3 totals 20 residues. With V trimmed by 4 bases and J by 3 bases, 20 bases remained unmatched. In DNA form, the CDR3 reads TGTGCCAGCAGCCCCTTACTTGTTGGGACTAGCGGAACTACACTCTACGAGCAGTACTTC. This sequence encodes CASSPLLVGTSGTTLYEQYF.

At least ten counts were recorded for this clonotype. The rearrangement links TRBV11-2 to TRBJ2-3; 7 nucleotides align to TRBD2. V dropped 2 bases and J dropped 4; count of bases not matched to a gene: 15. Germline V gene data show CDR1 as SGHAT and CDR2 as FQNNGV. The CDR3 consists of 18 residues. The CDR3 loop reads CASSLWEASGLRADTQYF. CDR3 DNA sequence: TGTGCCAGCAGCTTATGGGAGGCTAGCGGACTAAGGGCAGATACGCAGTATTTT. Together with reference TRBV11-2 and TRBJ2-3, the CDR3 gives the full variable domain: EAGVAQSPRYKIIEKRQSVAFWCNPISGHATLYWYQQILGQGPKLLIQFQNNGVVDDSQLPKDRFSAERLKGVDSTLKIQPAKLEDSAVYLCASSLWEASGLRADTQYFGPGTRLTVL.

The chain employs TRBV7-9 and TRBJ2-1; 7 bases are shared with TRBD1. Unmatched junction bases numbered 9, after V lost 11 bases and J lost 5 bases. CDR1 and CDR2 from the germline V gene are SEHNR and FQNEAQ (reference sequence). The CDR3 covers 13 residues. The CDR3 region has the DNA TGTGCCGGGGTCGGGACAGAGAACAATGAGCAGTTCTTC. Translating gives CAGVGTENNEQFF.